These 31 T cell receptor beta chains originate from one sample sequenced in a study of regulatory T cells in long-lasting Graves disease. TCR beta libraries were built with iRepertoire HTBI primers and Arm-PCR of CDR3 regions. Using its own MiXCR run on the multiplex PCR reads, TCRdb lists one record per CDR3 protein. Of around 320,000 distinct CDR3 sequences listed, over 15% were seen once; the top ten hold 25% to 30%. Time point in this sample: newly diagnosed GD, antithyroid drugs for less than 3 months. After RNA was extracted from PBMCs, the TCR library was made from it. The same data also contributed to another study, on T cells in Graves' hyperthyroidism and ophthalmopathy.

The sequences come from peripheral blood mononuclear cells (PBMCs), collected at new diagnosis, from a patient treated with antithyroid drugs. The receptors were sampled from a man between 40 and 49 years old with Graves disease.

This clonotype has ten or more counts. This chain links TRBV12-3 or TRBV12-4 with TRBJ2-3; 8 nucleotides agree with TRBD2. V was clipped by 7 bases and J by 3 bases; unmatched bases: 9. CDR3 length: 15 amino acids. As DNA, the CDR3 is TGTGCCAGCACGCCCTGGAGCGGGGGAACAGATACGCAGTATTTT. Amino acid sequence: CASTPWSGGTDTQYF.

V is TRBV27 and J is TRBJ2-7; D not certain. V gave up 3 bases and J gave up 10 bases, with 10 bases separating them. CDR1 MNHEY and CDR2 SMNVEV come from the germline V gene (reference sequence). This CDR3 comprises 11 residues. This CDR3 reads CASSFGLDQYF. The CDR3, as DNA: TGTGCCAGCAGTTTTGGTTTGGATCAGTACTTC.

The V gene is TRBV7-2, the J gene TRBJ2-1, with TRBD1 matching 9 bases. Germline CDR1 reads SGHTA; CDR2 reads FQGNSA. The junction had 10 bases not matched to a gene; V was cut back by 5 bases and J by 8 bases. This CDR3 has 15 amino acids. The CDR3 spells CASSLRGQGHDEQFF. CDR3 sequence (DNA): TGTGCCAGCAGCCTACGGGGACAGGGACATGATGAGCAGTTCTTC.

CDR3 sequence reads: CASSPPAKGAEKLFF. CDR3 DNA: TGTGCCAGCAGCCCTCCCGCGAAGGGGGCGGAAAAACTGTTTTTT. This chain connects TRBV4-2 to TRBJ1-4, with 7 bases fitting TRBD1. Germline values: CDR1 LGHNA, CDR2 YNFKEQ. Unmatched junction bases numbered 10, after V lost 4 bases and J lost 8 bases. This CDR3 is built from 15 residues.

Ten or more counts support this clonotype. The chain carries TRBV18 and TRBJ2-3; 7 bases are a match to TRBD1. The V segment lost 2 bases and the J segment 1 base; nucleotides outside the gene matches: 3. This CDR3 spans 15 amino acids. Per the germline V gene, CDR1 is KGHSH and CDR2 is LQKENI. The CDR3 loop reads CASSPSGQGTDTQYF. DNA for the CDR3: TGTGCCAGCTCACCATCAGGACAGGGCACAGATACGCAGTATTTT.

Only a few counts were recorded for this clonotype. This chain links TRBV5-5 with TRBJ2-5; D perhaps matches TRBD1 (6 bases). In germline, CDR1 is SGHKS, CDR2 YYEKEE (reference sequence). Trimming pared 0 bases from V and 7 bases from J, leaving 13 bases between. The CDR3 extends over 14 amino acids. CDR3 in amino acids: CASSLAVVTGTQYF. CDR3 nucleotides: TGTGCCAGCAGCTTGGCGGTGGTGACAGGGACCCAGTACTTC.

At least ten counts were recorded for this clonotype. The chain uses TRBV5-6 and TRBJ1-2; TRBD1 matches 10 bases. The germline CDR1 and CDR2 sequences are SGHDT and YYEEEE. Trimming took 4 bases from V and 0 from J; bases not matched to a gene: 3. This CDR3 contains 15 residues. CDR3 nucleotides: TGTGCCAGCAGCGCCGACAGGGGGCCTAACTATGGCTACACCTTC. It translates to CASSADRGPNYGYTF.

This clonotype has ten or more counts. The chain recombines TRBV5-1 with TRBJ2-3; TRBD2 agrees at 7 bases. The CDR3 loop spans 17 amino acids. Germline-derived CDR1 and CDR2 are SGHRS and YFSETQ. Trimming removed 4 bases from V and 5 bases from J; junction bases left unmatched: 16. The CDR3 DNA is TGCGCCAGCAGCCGGGGCGGAGCGGGGACCAGCGGAGATACGCAGTATTTT. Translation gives CASSRGGAGTSGDTQYF. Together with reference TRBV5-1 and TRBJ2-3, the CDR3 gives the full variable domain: KAGVTQTPRYLIKTRGQQVTLSCSPISGHRSVSWYQQTPGQGLQFLFEYFSETQRNKGNFPGRFSGRQFSNSRSEMNVSTLELGDSALYLCASSRGGAGTSGDTQYFGPGTRLTVL.

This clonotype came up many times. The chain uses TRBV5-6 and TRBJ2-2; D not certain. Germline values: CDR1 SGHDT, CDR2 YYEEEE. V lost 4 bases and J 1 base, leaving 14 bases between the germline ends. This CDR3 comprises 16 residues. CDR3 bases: TGTGCCAGCAGCAATTCCCGCAGAGGGAACACCGGGGAGCTGTTTTTT. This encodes CASSNSRRGNTGELFF.

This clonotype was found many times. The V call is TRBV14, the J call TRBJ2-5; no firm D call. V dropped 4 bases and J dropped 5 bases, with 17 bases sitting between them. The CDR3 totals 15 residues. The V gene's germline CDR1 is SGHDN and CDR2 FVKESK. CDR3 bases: TGTGCCAGCAGCCCTGAGGACCAGTGGGGTGAGACCCAGTACTTC. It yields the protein CASSPEDQWGETQYF.

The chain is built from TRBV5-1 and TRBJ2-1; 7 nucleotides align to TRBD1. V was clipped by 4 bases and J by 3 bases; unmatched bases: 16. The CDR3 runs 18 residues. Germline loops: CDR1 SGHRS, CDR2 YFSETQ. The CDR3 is CASSMTRRRWDSYNEQFF. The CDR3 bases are TGCGCCAGCAGCATGACCCGACGCCGGTGGGACAGCTACAATGAGCAGTTCTTC.

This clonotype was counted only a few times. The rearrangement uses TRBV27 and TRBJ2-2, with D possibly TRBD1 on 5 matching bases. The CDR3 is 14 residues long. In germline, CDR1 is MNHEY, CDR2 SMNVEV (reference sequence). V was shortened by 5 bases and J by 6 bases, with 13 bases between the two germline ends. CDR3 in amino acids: CASSARGFAGELFF. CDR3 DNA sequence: TGTGCCAGCAGTGCAAGGGGTTTCGCCGGGGAGCTGTTTTTT.

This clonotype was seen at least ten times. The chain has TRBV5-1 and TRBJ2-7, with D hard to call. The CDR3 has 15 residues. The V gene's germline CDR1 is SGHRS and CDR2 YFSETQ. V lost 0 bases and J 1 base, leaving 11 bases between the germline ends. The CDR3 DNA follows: TGCGCCAGCAGCTTGGAGGCGACGAGATCCTACGAGCAGTACTTC. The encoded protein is CASSLEATRSYEQYF.

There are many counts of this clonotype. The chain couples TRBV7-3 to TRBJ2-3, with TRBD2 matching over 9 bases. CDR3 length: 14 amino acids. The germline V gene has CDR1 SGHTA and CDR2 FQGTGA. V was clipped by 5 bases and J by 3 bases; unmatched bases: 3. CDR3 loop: CASSPLAGTDTQYF. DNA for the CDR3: TGTGCCAGCAGCCCTCTAGCGGGGACAGATACGCAGTATTTT.

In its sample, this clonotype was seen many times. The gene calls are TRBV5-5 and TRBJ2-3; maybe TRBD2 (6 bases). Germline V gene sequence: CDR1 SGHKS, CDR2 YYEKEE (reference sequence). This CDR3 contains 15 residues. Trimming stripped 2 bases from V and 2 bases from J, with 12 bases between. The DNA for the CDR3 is TGTGCCAGCAGCTTTTATGGGGGGTACACAGATACGCAGTATTTT. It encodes CASSFYGGYTDTQYF. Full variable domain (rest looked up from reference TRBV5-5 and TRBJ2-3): DAGVTQSPTHLIKTRGQQVTLRCSPISGHKSVSWYQQVLGQGPQFIFQYYEKEERGRGNFPDRFSARQFPNYSSELNVNALLLGDSALYLCASSFYGGYTDTQYFGPGTRLTVL.

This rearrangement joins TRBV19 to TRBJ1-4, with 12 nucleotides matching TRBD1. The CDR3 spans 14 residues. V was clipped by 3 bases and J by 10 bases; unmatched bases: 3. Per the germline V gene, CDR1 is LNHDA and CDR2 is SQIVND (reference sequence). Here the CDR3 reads CASSMGQGAGKLFF. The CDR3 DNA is TGTGCCAGTAGTATGGGACAGGGGGCGGGAAAACTGTTTTTT.

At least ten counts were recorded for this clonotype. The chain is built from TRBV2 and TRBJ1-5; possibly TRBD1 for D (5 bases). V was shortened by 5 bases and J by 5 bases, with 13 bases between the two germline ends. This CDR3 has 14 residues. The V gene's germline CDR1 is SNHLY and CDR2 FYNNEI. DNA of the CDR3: TGTGCCAGCAGTTTGGGGAGACAGCATCAGCCCCAGCATTTT. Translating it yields CASSLGRQHQPQHF.

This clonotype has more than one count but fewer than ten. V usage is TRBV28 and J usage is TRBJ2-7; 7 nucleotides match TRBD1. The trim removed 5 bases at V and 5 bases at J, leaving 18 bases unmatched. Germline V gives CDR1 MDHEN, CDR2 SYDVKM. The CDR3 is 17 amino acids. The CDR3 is CASSQTPGTELLDEQYF. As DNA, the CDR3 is TGTGCCAGCAGTCAGACCCCCGGGACAGAACTTTTGGACGAGCAGTACTTC.

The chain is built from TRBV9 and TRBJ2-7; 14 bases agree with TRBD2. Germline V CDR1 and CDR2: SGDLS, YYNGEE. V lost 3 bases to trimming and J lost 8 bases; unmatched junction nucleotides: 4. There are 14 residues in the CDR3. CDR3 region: CASSAGLAGVQQYF. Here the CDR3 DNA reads TGTGCCAGCAGCGCGGGACTAGCGGGGGTCCAGCAGTACTTC.

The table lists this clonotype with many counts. The CDR3 DNA follows: TGTGCCAGTGGGACGGTCAACACCGGGGAGCTGTTTTTT. Translating it yields CASGTVNTGELFF. This chain joins TRBV6-1 and TRBJ2-2; D may match TRBD1 or TRBD2 (5 bases each). The CDR3 has 13 residues. Between the trimmed V and J ends, which lost 9 bases and 2 bases, there was a span of 10 bases. The V gene's germline CDR1 is MNHNS and CDR2 SASEGT.

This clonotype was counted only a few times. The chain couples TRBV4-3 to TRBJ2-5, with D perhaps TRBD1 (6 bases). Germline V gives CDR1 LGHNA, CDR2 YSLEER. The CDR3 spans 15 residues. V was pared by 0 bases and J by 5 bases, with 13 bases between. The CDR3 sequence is CASSQDPRGFETQYF. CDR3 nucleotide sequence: TGCGCCAGCAGCCAAGACCCTAGGGGGTTCGAGACCCAGTACTTC.

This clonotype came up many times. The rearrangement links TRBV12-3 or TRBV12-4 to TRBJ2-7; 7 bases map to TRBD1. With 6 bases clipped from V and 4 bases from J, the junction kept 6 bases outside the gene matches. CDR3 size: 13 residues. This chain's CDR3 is CASRFTGEYEQYF. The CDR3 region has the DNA TGTGCCAGCAGATTTACAGGGGAGTACGAGCAGTACTTC.

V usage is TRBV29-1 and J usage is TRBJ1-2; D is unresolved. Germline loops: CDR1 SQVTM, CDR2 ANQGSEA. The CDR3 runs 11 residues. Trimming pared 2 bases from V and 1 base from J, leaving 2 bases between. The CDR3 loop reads CSVEINYGYTF. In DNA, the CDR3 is TGCAGCGTTGAAATTAACTATGGCTACACCTTC.

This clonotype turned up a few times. CDR3 in amino acids: CASSARPGPNTEAFF. The CDR3 nucleotides read TGCGCCAGCAGCGCACGACCCGGGCCGAACACTGAAGCTTTCTTT. The chain is built from TRBV5-1 and TRBJ1-1; D unresolved. Germline assignment: CDR1 SGHRS and CDR2 YFSETQ. The ends were cut back, 4 bases at V and 1 base at J, with 14 bases in the middle. The CDR3 runs 15 residues.

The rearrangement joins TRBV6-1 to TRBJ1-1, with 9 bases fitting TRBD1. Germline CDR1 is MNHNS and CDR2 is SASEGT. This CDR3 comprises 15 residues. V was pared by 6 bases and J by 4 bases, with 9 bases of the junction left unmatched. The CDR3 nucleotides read TGTGCCAGCAGCTTGGGACAGGGTTGGGTCACTGAAGCTTTCTTT. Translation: CASSLGQGWVTEAFF.

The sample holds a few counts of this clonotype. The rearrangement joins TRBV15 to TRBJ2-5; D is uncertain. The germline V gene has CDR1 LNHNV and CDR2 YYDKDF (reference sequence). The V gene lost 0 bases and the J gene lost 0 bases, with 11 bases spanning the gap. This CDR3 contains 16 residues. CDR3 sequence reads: CATSRDLTTNQETQYF. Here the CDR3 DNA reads TGTGCCACCAGCAGAGATCTGACAACAAACCAAGAGACCCAGTACTTC. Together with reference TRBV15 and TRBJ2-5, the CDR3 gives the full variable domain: DAMVIQNPRYQVTQFGKPVTLSCSQTLNHNVMYWYQQKSSQAPKLLFHYYDKDFNNEADTPDNFQSRRPNTSFCFLDIRSPGLGDTAMYLCATSRDLTTNQETQYFGPGTRLLVL.

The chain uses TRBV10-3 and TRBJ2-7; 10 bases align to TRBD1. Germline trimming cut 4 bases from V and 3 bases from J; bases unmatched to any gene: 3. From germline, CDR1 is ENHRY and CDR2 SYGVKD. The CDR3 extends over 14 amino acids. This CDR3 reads CAISADRGGYEQYF. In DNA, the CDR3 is TGTGCCATCAGTGCGGACAGGGGGGGCTACGAGCAGTACTTC.

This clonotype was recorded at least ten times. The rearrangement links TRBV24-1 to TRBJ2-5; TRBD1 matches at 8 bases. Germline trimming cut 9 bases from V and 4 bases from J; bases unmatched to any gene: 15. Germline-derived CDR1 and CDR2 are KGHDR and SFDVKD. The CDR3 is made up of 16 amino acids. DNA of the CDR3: TGTGCCACCGCATCCACCGGGACAGGAGGCGGAGAGACCCAGTACTTC. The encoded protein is CATASTGTGGGETQYF.

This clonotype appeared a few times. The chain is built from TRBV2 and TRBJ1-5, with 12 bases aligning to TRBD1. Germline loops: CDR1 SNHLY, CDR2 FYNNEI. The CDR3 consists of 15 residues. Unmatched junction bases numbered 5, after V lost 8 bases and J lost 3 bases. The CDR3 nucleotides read TGTGCCAGCGGCGGGACAGGGGGCACCAATCAGCCCCAGCATTTT. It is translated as CASGGTGGTNQPQHF.

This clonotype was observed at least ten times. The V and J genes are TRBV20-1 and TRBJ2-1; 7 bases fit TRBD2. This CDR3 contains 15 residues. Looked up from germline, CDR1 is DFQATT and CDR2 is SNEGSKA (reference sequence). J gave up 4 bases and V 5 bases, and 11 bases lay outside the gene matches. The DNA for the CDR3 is TGCAGTGCTCCTGTGGGGGGGGGATATTACAATGAGCAGTTCTTC. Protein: CSAPVGGGYYNEQFF.

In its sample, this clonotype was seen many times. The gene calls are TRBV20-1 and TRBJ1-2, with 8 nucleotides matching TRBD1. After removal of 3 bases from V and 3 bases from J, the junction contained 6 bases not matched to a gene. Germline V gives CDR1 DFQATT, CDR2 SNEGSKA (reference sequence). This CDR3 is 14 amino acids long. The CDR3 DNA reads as TGCAGTGCTAGTCACAGGGGGGCTGACTATGGCTACACCTTC. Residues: CSASHRGADYGYTF.